These T cell receptor beta chains were read from a single sample in a study of molecular identifiers for immune sequencing clone quantification. TCRdb passed the PCR reads through MiXCR, listing each CDR3 protein once. Here the sample spans some 93,000 distinct CDR3 sequences, roughly 21% being singletons. The sample comprised naive CD8+ T cells from blood, with Jurkat cell RNA spiked in. Receptors originate from a human donor in good health. Some libraries in this study had Jurkat cell RNA spiked in. The conserved cysteine and the conserved F or W are not part of the CDR3 here. D genes are given only for firm matches. Size is stated for part of the rows, as once, few or many counts, or as a class when the clone is expanded.

CDR3 protein	clone size	V gene	J gene	D gene
ASSPGVIYEQY	many	TRBV6-2/TRBV6-3	TRBJ2-7	NA
ASSYFAGGPYEQY	many	TRBV6-2/TRBV6-3	TRBJ2-7	TRBD2
ASSYSYATSGGIDGEQY	few	TRBV6-2/TRBV6-3	TRBJ2-7	TRBD2
ASSLEGRGEQY	NA	TRBV7-9	TRBJ2-7	NA
ASSQFRDSYNEQF	few	TRBV4-3	TRBJ2-1	NA
ASNPGWDYTEAF	few	TRBV5-3	TRBJ1-1	NA
ASADMDGWKTQY	few	TRBV6-5	TRBJ2-5	NA
ASSLYANTGELF	many	TRBV5-8	TRBJ2-2	NA
ASSLAGGPYEQY	many	TRBV27	TRBJ2-7	TRBD2
ASSLYGN	many	TRBV5-8	TRBJ2-7	NA
AGSGTAREKLF	NA	TRBV7-9	TRBJ1-4	TRBD1
SVAGIRAGELF	many	TRBV29-1	TRBJ2-2	NA
ASTDTGGGGSYNTDTQY	many	TRBV12-3/TRBV12-4	TRBJ2-3	TRBD1
VSSQDGVDNEQF	NA	TRBV4-3	TRBJ2-1	NA
ASIGAGANVLT	few	TRBV2	TRBJ2-6	NA
ASSQDPGTSYNEQF	many	TRBV4-3	TRBJ2-1	NA
ASSQEIVRGLTGYTEAF	many	TRBV4-1	TRBJ1-1	TRBD1
ASSHGQGPNYEQY	many	TRBV5-1	TRBJ2-7	TRBD1
ASSYHGGVPQH	many	TRBV6-5	TRBJ1-5	NA
ASSLSAGGPIDNEQF	NA	TRBV7-9	TRBJ2-1	TRBD2
AWSRTANTEAF	few	TRBV30	TRBJ1-1	NA
ASSVYSMNTEAF	NA	TRBV10-2	TRBJ1-1	NA
ASSLVSGGFTDTQY	few	TRBV5-4	TRBJ2-3	TRBD2
SANTPTQGVHEQF	few	TRBV20-1	TRBJ2-1	TRBD1
ASSPGVSSGNTIY	few	TRBV5-4	TRBJ1-3	NA
AWSVRGAFVSKTQY	NA	TRBV30	TRBJ2-5	NA
ASSQSKNRDSNSPLH	NA	TRBV13	TRBJ1-6	TRBD1
SAPDSRDFVF	many	TRBV20-1	TRBJ2-1	NA
ASSPLAGANNEQF	NA	TRBV7-9	TRBJ2-1	TRBD2
ASSRSPLAASSYEQY	few	TRBV4-1	TRBJ2-7	TRBD2
ASSYGQY	NA	TRBV27	TRBJ2-7	NA
ASTAGDYNEQF	NA	TRBV2	TRBJ2-1	NA
ASSYGIRLDDTEAF	many	TRBV19	TRBJ1-1	NA
ATSRLGTVLPQY	few	TRBV15	TRBJ2-3	NA
ASSHYPGTVQETQY	many	TRBV27	TRBJ2-5	TRBD1
ASSGWTGPPTNEKLF	few	TRBV7-9	TRBJ1-4	TRBD1
ASSYLSVTDTQY	NA	TRBV6-2/TRBV6-3	TRBJ2-3	NA
ASSLEPSGDTEAF	many	TRBV5-1	TRBJ1-1	NA
ASSQDRGDTQY	many	TRBV4-3	TRBJ2-3	NA
ASSQGGSPVRF	many	TRBV4-3	TRBJ2-1	NA
ASSVLDSRDYEQY	NA	TRBV9	TRBJ2-7	NA
ASSLALAGDTDTQY	many	TRBV7-9	TRBJ2-3	TRBD2
ASSLGNAFTHEQY	many	TRBV5-1	TRBJ2-7	NA
ASSNAGGNQPQH	many	TRBV19	TRBJ1-5	NA
ASSPLRNTGELF	NA	TRBV11-2	TRBJ2-2	NA
ASGLLGSSQPQH	many	TRBV12-5	TRBJ1-5	NA
ASSLETRQETQY	many	TRBV7-6	TRBJ2-5	NA
ARSLDRASYEQY	NA	TRBV5-3	TRBJ2-7	NA
ASSLIDGTQY	many	TRBV12-3/TRBV12-4	TRBJ2-3	NA
ASSLAWDPNTEAF	few	TRBV5-4	TRBJ1-1	NA
ASSFSGSSYEQY	many	TRBV13	TRBJ2-7	NA
ASSLVVGGRAPYEQY	NA	TRBV7-9	TRBJ2-7	TRBD2
ASSLGQGYERY	NA	TRBV5-1	TRBJ2-7	TRBD1
ASTKGYNEQF	NA	TRBV12-3/TRBV12-4	TRBJ2-1	NA
ASSFLRGITGELF	many	TRBV12-3/TRBV12-4	TRBJ2-2	NA